This T cell receptor (beta chain) was captured in a study of blood T cell repertoires in COVID-19. This clone was seen only a few times. Germline CDR1 SGHRS, CDR2 YFSETQ. The CDR3 spans 16 residues. V was cut by 2 bases and J by 1 base, with 15 bases left in between. Libraries were prepared by immunoSEQ multiplex PCR; TCRdb keeps only in-frame clonotypes and omits some of them. The table includes roughly 100,000 clones, 60% to 80% detected once. The rearrangement links TRBV5-1 to TRBJ1-2; the D gene is possibly TRBD1 (5 bases). The specimen was peripheral blood. This clonotype was sampled from a human donor with acute or convalescent COVID-19. The donor label of this sample is uncertain. The DNA of the CDR3 is TGCGCCAGCAGCTTCACCCAGGGTTCCTTTAACTATGGCTACACCTTC. This encodes CASSFTQGSFNYGYTF.